This T cell receptor (beta chain) was found in a study of blood T cell repertoires in COVID-19. The method was immunoSEQ multiplex PCR; TCRdb's version includes in-frame clones alone and lacks a portion of them. Of 70,000 or so clones in the sample, 87% were seen once. CDR1 and CDR2 from the germline V gene are MDHEN and SYDVKM. V was shortened by 3 bases and J by 0 bases, with 9 bases between the two germline ends. The CDR3 extends over 15 amino acids. The material sequenced was peripheral blood. This TCR was sampled from a woman older than 75 with acute or convalescent COVID-19. The chain employs TRBV28 and TRBJ1-5, with unresolved D. CDR3 DNA: TGTGCCAGCAGTTTTATAGTTTTTAGCAATCAGCCCCAGCATTTT. Translated: CASSFIVFSNQPQHF.